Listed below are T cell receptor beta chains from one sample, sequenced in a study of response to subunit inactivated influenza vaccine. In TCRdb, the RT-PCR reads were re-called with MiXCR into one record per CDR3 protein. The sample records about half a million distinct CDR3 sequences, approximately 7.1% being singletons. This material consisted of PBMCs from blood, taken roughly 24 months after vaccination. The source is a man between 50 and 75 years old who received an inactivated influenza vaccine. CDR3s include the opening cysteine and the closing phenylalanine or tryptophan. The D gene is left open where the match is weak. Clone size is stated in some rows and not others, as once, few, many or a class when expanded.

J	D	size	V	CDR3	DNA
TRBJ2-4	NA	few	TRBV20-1	CSARDERTKNIQYF	TGCAGTGCTAGAGATGAACGGACCAAAAACATTCAGTACTTC
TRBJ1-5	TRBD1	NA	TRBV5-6	CASSTGTEYSNQPQHF	TGTGCCAGCAGCACAGGGACAGAGTATAGCAATCAGCCCCAGCATTTT
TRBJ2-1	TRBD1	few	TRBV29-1	CSVDLGQGYDEQFF	TGCAGCGTTGACCTGGGACAGGGATATGATGAGCAGTTCTTC
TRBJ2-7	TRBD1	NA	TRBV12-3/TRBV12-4	CASSMGQGSNEQYF	TGTGCCAGCAGCATGGGACAGGGGAGCAACGAGCAGTACTTC
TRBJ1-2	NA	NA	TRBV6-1	CASIRDGSSNYGYTF	TGTGCCAGCATACGAGACGGATCCTCTAACTATGGCTACACCTTC
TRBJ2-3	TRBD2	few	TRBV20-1	CSAQGLAGVTDTQYF	TGCAGTGCACAGGGACTAGCGGGAGTGACAGATACGCAGTATTTT
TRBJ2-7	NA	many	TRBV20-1	CSARGGAIAGLSYEQYF	TGCAGTGCTAGAGGGGGGGCCATAGCGGGTCTGTCCTACGAGCAGTACTTC
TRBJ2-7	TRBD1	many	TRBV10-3	CAIRGQGSFDEQYF	TGTGCCATCAGGGGACAGGGGAGCTTCGACGAGCAGTACTTC
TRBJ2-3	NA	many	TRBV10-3	CAIRNDGTFLDTQYF	TGTGCCATCAGAAACGACGGGACCTTCCTCGATACGCAGTATTTT
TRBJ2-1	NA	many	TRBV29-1	CSVVFDRPHEQFF	TGCAGCGTTGTCTTTGACCGACCCCATGAGCAGTTCTTC
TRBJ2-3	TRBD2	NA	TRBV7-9	CASSAGTSAPTDTQYF	TGTGCCAGCAGCGCCGGGACTAGCGCCCCCACAGATACGCAGTATTTT
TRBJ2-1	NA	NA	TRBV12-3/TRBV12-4	CASSLRYFDNEQFF	TGTGCCAGCAGTTTGCGATATTTCGACAATGAGCAGTTCTTC
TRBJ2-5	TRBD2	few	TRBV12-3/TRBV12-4	CASSPGKLAGQETQYF	TGTGCCAGCAGTCCCGGAAAACTAGCGGGGCAAGAGACCCAGTACTTC
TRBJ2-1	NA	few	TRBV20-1	CSAVTTQGTSYNEQFF	TGCAGTGCAGTAACCACACAGGGGACTTCCTACAATGAGCAGTTCTTC
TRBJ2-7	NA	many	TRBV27	CASGQGSPGYEQYF	TGTGCCAGCGGGCAGGGGTCCCCAGGCTACGAGCAGTACTTC